This section outlines one TCR beta chain sequence together with its context. This CDR3 region has 14 residues. With V trimmed by 8 bases and J by 6 bases, 4 bases remained unmatched. Germline values: CDR1 MNHEY, CDR2 SMNVEV (reference sequence). These data are taken from a study of blood T cell repertoires in COVID-19. Sequencing was performed with immunoSEQ multiplex PCR; in TCRdb, only in-frame clones are kept and a portion is missing. There are 310,000 or so clones in the sample; roughly 87% occur only once, and about 2.2% lies in the top ten. Sequencing was performed on peripheral blood. The origin of this receptor is a woman in her forties or fifties who had recovered from COVID-19. V is TRBV27 and J is TRBJ2-1, with TRBD2 matching over 13 bases. The CDR3 DNA reads TGTGCCAGCGGAACTAGCGGGAGGGCCAATGAGCAGTTCTTC. As protein: CASGTSGRANEQFF.